This record covers a single T cell receptor (beta chain). What went into each PCR as a spike was synthetic TCR analog templates. Measured with immunoSEQ multiplex PCR; TCRdb has only the in-frame clones, and not every one. The data hold about 22,000 clones, with around 90% observed a single time. The data were taken from a study of PD-L1 blockade in urothelial cancer. Study background: Patients' atezolizumab regimen, 1,200 mg intravenously every 3 weeks, began around 2014.

The time point here: peripheral blood 6 weeks after treatment start. This CDR3 spans 16 amino acids. After removal of 0 bases from V and 4 bases from J, the junction contained 5 bases not matched to a gene. Germline CDR1 reads LGHNA; CDR2 reads YNFKEQ. This receptor was taken from a woman aged 55 to 70 with urothelial cancer. The rearrangement joins TRBV4-2 to TRBJ2-1; 8 bases align to TRBD2. This material consisted of PBMCs, taken around atezolizumab (anti-PD-L1) treatment. In nucleotides, the CDR3 is TGTGCCAGCAGCCAAGAAGACGGGGGGGGGTACAATGAGCAGTTCTTC. Translating it yields CASSQEDGGGYNEQFF.